The present entry profiles one T cell receptor beta chain with its context. With 1 base removed from V and 6 bases from J, the gap between germline ends came to 15 bases. This CDR3 spans 14 amino acids. The germline gives CDR1 GTSNPN, CDR2 SVGIG (reference sequence). This sample is drawn from a study of T cell changes during pregnancy in multiple sclerosis. The table came from immunoSEQ multiplex PCR; TCRdb's copy has only in-frame clones and leaves some out. In the table there are 18,000 or so clones, about 89% of which are singletons. The J gene is TRBJ1-2, the V gene TRBV30, with D possibly matching TRBD1 (6 bases). The TCR originated in a female donor in good health, enrolled as a control in a pregnancy study. The sequenced sample was CD8+ T cells from peripheral blood mononuclear cells, obtained in the second trimester of pregnancy. The CDR3 DNA sequence: TGTGCCTGGAGTGGGGGGCATTTGCTAGATGGCTACACCTTC. Protein: CAWSGGHLLDGYTF.